These 27 T cell receptor beta chains were sequenced from one sample in a study of CD8 T cells in Susac syndrome (dated by TCRdb to between 2018 and 2021). To prepare the library, the immunoSEQ multiplex PCR assay was applied. RNA was extracted with the RNeasy kit and roughly 0.5 to 1 ug was reverse transcribed using random hexamers. TCRdb ran its own pipeline on the public reads, namely fastp trimming at Q25 and MiXCR clone calling, and kept in-frame beta chains. Rows matching on CDR3 protein sequence are summarized as one entry with the most common DNA and genes. The sample table shows 150,000 to 200,000 distinct CDR3 sequences, and roughly 94% are seen once. In total, the top ten clones hold around 0.079% of the sample. The sequenced material came from CD4+ T cells from PBMCs. The receptors originated from a human donor in good health.

The chain uses TRBV7-2 and TRBJ2-7, with TRBD2 matching over 7 bases. The V gene's germline CDR1 is SGHTA and CDR2 FQGNSA. This CDR3 is 15 amino acids long. The V and J ends lost 5 bases and 1 base, in that order; junction bases with no gene match: 8. The CDR3 sequence: CASSLQARESYEQYF. Here the CDR3 DNA reads TGTGCCAGCAGCCTTCAGGCGCGGGAGTCCTACGAGCAGTACTTC.

The rearrangement links TRBV18 to TRBJ1-3; no definite D call. Per the germline V gene, CDR1 is KGHSH and CDR2 is LQKENI. The CDR3 consists of 12 residues. Trimming pared 1 base from V and 7 bases from J, leaving 5 bases between. The CDR3 protein is CASSPQGNTIYF. The CDR3 nucleotides read TGTGCCAGCTCACCACAGGGTAACACCATATATTTT.

The chain links TRBV7-9 to TRBJ1-1; TRBD1 is a possible D gene (5 bases). The CDR3 spans 18 residues. Germline V CDR1 and CDR2: SEHNR, FQNEAQ (reference sequence). Trimming left V 2 bases short and J 1 base short, with 20 bases between. CDR3 amino acids: CASSLSPGYKTGNTEAFF. CDR3 nucleotide sequence: TGTGCCAGCAGCTTATCCCCGGGGTACAAAACAGGGAACACTGAAGCTTTCTTT.

This chain links TRBV6-2 or TRBV6-3 with TRBJ2-2; tentatively, D is TRBD1 or TRBD2 (7 bases each). This CDR3 contains 16 residues. Trimming pared 7 bases from V and 1 base from J, leaving 16 bases between. Germline CDR1 is MNHEY and CDR2 is SVGEGT. CDR3 in DNA: TGTGCCAGCACCCGGGGAGGGACAGTGAACACCGGGGAGCTGTTTTTT. Translated: CASTRGGTVNTGELFF.

This chain joins TRBV12-3 or TRBV12-4 and TRBJ1-1, with 8 bases matching TRBD1. The CDR3 is made up of 14 amino acids. V was clipped by 6 bases and J by 9 bases; unmatched bases: 12. CDR3 sequence (DNA): TGTGCCAGCAGATTCGTTTCAGGGGGCAACAAAGCTTTCTTT. Translated, it gives CASRFVSGGNKAFF.

J is TRBJ1-2 and V is TRBV2; 9 nucleotides agree with TRBD1. Germline CDR1 is SNHLY and CDR2 is FYNNEI. J gave up 4 bases and V 6 bases, and 6 bases lay outside the gene matches. The CDR3 consists of 14 residues. Written as DNA, the CDR3 is TGTGCCAGCAGGGGGGACAGGGAGGGCTATGGCTACACCTTC. Encoded protein: CASRGDREGYGYTF.

This rearrangement joins TRBV5-1 to TRBJ2-2; 8 bases are a match to TRBD1. The V gene end was trimmed by 0 bases and the J gene end by 6 bases; junction bases not matched to a gene: 10. Germline lookup yields CDR1 SGHRS and CDR2 YFSETQ. This CDR3 contains 17 residues. The CDR3 coding sequence is TGCGCCAGCAGCTTGGCGTACAGGGGGAGAAAAGCCGGGGAGCTGTTTTTT. Residues: CASSLAYRGRKAGELFF. The entire variable domain, with the rest obtained from reference TRBV5-1 and TRBJ2-2, is as follows: KAGVTQTPRYLIKTRGQQVTLSCSPISGHRSVSWYQQTPGQGLQFLFEYFSETQRNKGNFPGRFSGRQFSNSRSEMNVSTLELGDSALYLCASSLAYRGRKAGELFFGEGSRLTVL.

This clonotype is a singleton in its sample. The J gene is TRBJ2-1, the V gene TRBV9; possible D gene TRBD2, 5 bases. This CDR3 has 14 residues. From germline, CDR1 is SGDLS and CDR2 YYNGEE. V was pared by 1 base and J by 1 base, with 6 bases between. CDR3 protein: CASSVRGSYNEQFF. The CDR3 nucleotides are TGTGCCAGCAGCGTACGAGGGTCCTACAATGAGCAGTTCTTC.

V gene TRBV7-9 combines with J gene TRBJ1-2, with D perhaps matching TRBD1 (6 bases). V was cut by 5 bases and J by 8 bases, with 12 bases left in between. The germline gives CDR1 SEHNR, CDR2 FQNEAQ (reference sequence). The CDR3 runs to 12 residues. Here the CDR3 reads CASSVDRGGYTF. CDR3 bases: TGTGCCAGCAGCGTTGATAGGGGGGGCTACACCTTC.

The chain uses TRBV10-3 and TRBJ2-4; D is tentatively TRBD1 or TRBD2 (5 bases each). V was clipped by 5 bases and J by 0 bases, with 11 bases between them. This CDR3 is 15 amino acids long. Germline V gene lookup returns CDR1 ENHRY and CDR2 SYGVKD. CDR3 sequence reads: CAISPGPIAKNIQYF. CDR3 nucleotide sequence: TGTGCCATCAGTCCGGGACCAATAGCCAAAAACATTCAGTACTTC.

The J gene is TRBJ1-3, the V gene TRBV28; D may be TRBD1 (5 bases). CDR1 MDHEN and CDR2 SYDVKM come from the germline V gene. The CDR3 extends over 17 amino acids. Deletions cut 1 base from V and 1 base from J, with 14 bases between. The CDR3 DNA follows: TGTGCCAGCAGTTTATACCAGGGAATGGGGTCTGGAAACACCATATATTTT. This gives the protein CASSLYQGMGSGNTIYF. The whole variable domain, filled in from reference TRBV28 and TRBJ1-3, reads DVKVTQSSRYLVKRTGEKVFLECVQDMDHENMFWYRQDPGLGLRLIYFSYDVKMKEKGDIPEGYSVSREKKERFSLILESASTNQTSMYLCASSLYQGMGSGNTIYFGEGSWLTVV.

The gene calls are TRBV7-2 and TRBJ2-7; no clear D. V lost 2 bases and J 6 bases, leaving 8 bases between the germline ends. This CDR3 region has 12 residues. Germline V lookup: CDR1 SGHTA, CDR2 FQGNSA. The DNA of the CDR3 is TGTGCCAGCAGCTTATTCGGGCTCGAGCAGTACTTC. This codes for CASSLFGLEQYF.

The rearrangement uses TRBV2 and TRBJ2-3, with TRBD2 matching 14 bases. Per the germline V gene, CDR1 is SNHLY and CDR2 is FYNNEI. V lost 7 bases and J lost 4; bases outside the gene matches: 4. The CDR3 is 15 residues long. The CDR3 here is CASTGTSGGADTQYF. The CDR3 bases are TGTGCCAGCACCGGGACTAGCGGGGGAGCAGATACGCAGTATTTT.

The chain recombines TRBV20-1 with TRBJ2-6; D may be TRBD2 (5 bases). The germline CDR1 and CDR2 sequences are DFQATT and SNEGSKA (reference sequence). The CDR3 contains 15 residues. Trimming cost V 6 bases and J 1 base, with 13 bases left between them. The CDR3 is CSAVGEGSGANVLTF. The CDR3 coding sequence is TGCAGTGCAGTGGGAGAGGGATCTGGGGCCAACGTCCTGACTTTC.

This clonotype has a single count. This chain uses TRBV4-3 with TRBJ1-1; D uncertain. The CDR3 has 15 amino acids. The V end lost 1 base, the J end lost 0 bases, and 9 bases lay between the germline ends. From germline, CDR1 is LGHNA and CDR2 YSLEER. The chain's CDR3 is CASSQVQIVNTEAFF. CDR3 DNA: TGCGCCAGCAGCCAAGTTCAAATAGTGAACACTGAAGCTTTCTTT.

The V gene is TRBV5-1, the J gene TRBJ2-5; perhaps D is TRBD1 or TRBD2 (5 bases each). The germline V gene encodes CDR1 SGHRS and CDR2 YFSETQ. Trimming removed 4 bases at V and 1 base at J, with 14 bases between. This CDR3 is built from 15 residues. The chain's CDR3 is CASSPGAGVQETQYF. CDR3 nucleotides: TGCGCCAGCAGCCCTGGGGCCGGGGTCCAAGAGACCCAGTACTTC.

The chain carries TRBV20-1 and TRBJ1-6, with D tentatively TRBD1 (5 bases). V was pared by 0 bases and J by 11 bases, with 14 bases between. Germline V gene lookup returns CDR1 DFQATT and CDR2 SNEGSKA (reference sequence). This CDR3 region has 14 residues. The CDR3 bases are TGCAGTGCTAGAGATCCCGGGGGGGAGGCACCCCTCCACTTT. This codes for CSARDPGGEAPLHF.

On this clonotype itself: Germline and junction disagree at one end, which may indicate a read error. The chain links TRBV7-7 to TRBJ2-3; the D is unclear. CDR1 and CDR2 from the germline V gene are SSHAT and FNYEAQ (reference sequence). The CDR3 totals 13 residues. The CDR3 region is CASSLVSTDTQYF. The CDR3, as DNA: TGTGCTAGCAGCCTAGTTAGCACAGATACGCAGTATTTT.

The chain carries TRBV5-4 and TRBJ2-7; TRBD1 aligns across 7 bases. Germline V gives CDR1 SGHNT, CDR2 YYREEE (reference sequence). This CDR3 is built from 15 residues. J lost 3 bases, V lost 4 bases, and 10 bases had no gene match. CDR3 sequence reads: CASSARDRGNYEQYF. In DNA form, the CDR3 reads TGTGCCAGCAGCGCTCGGGACAGAGGGAACTACGAGCAGTACTTC. Combining the CDR3 with reference TRBV5-4 and TRBJ2-7 gives the whole variable domain ETGVTQSPTHLIKTRGQQVTLRCSSQSGHNTVSWYQQALGQGPQFIFQYYREEENGRGNFPPRFSGLQFPNYSSELNVNALELDDSALYLCASSARDRGNYEQYFGPGTRLTVT.

The chain uses TRBV30 and TRBJ2-3, with D perhaps matching TRBD2 (6 bases). CDR3 length: 12 residues. The ends were cut back, 4 bases at V and 4 bases at J, with 9 bases in the middle. The V gene's germline CDR1 is GTSNPN and CDR2 SVGIG (reference sequence). CDR3 region: CAWKRVPDTQYF. In DNA, the CDR3 is TGTGCCTGGAAGCGGGTCCCAGATACGCAGTATTTT.

The rearrangement uses TRBV12-3 or TRBV12-4 and TRBJ2-1; the D gene is possibly TRBD2 (6 bases). Trimming pared 5 bases from V and 3 bases from J, leaving 17 bases between. The length of the CDR3 is 16 residues. As DNA, the CDR3 is TGTGCCAGCAGTCCGGTCTCGGGACTCGACTACAATGAGCAGTTCTTC. Its protein is CASSPVSGLDYNEQFF.

The chain carries TRBV30 and TRBJ2-1, with TRBD2 identical over 12 bases. The germline V gene has CDR1 GTSNPN and CDR2 SVGIG (reference sequence). With 3 bases clipped from V and 15 bases from J, the junction kept 6 bases outside the gene matches. This CDR3 spans 12 amino acids. Here the CDR3 reads CAWRGLAGLSFF. The CDR3 bases are TGTGCCTGGAGAGGACTAGCGGGATTGTCGTTCTTC.

V gene TRBV5-1 combines with J gene TRBJ2-5, with TRBD2 matching 7 bases. The V gene end was trimmed by 4 bases and the J gene end by 1 base; junction bases not matched to a gene: 10. Per the germline V gene, CDR1 is SGHRS and CDR2 is YFSETQ. This CDR3 has 16 amino acids. Written as DNA, the CDR3 is TGCGCCAGCAGCGCCTCGCTAACTAGCGTCCAAGAGACCCAGTACTTC. It is translated as CASSASLTSVQETQYF.

This chain connects TRBV29-1 to TRBJ1-6, with 9 positions matching TRBD1. The CDR3 is 13 residues long. The germline V gene encodes CDR1 SQVTM and CDR2 ANQGSEA. Trimming at V came to 6 bases and at J to 12 bases, leaving 9 bases not matched to a gene. The CDR3 DNA follows: TGCAGCGTGACACCGGGACAGGGAGGACCCCTCCACTTT. Its translation is CSVTPGQGGPLHF.

This chain connects TRBV29-1 to TRBJ2-3, with D perhaps being TRBD1 or TRBD2 (5 bases each). V lost 1 base, J lost 0 bases, and 8 bases lay in between. The CDR3 runs to 14 residues. Germline loops: CDR1 SQVTM, CDR2 ANQGSEA. CDR3: CSVEAGASTDTQYF. In DNA, the CDR3 is TGCAGCGTTGAAGCCGGGGCTAGCACAGATACGCAGTATTTT.

V usage is TRBV9 and J usage is TRBJ1-2; 7 bases are shared with TRBD1. CDR3 length: 13 residues. Germline V gene lookup returns CDR1 SGDLS and CDR2 YYNGEE. V gave up 2 bases and J gave up 6 bases; unmatched junction bases: 4. In DNA, the CDR3 is TGTGCCAGCAGCGTCATAACAGGGGATGGCTACACCTTC. Amino acids: CASSVITGDGYTF.

The rearrangement links TRBV10-1 to TRBJ2-3; D might be TRBD2 (6 bases). This CDR3 has 14 amino acids. V shed 3 bases and J shed 2 bases, with 9 bases lying between them. CDR1 WNHNN and CDR2 SYGVQD come from the germline V gene (reference sequence). The CDR3 loop reads CASSDERATDTQYF. CDR3 nucleotide sequence: TGCGCCAGCAGTGATGAGCGGGCCACAGATACGCAGTATTTT.